This T cell receptor beta chain was retrieved from a study of blood T cells in healthy people across ages. Study observations and caveats: As age increased, TCR beta diversity per million T cells fell in a roughly linear fashion.

The table lists this clonotype with a few counts. Antigen unknown. The V gene's germline CDR1 is MNHNS and CDR2 SASEGT. The CDR3 consists of 10 residues. V was clipped by 9 bases and J by 8 bases, with 9 bases between them. Then a second PCR, running roughly 7 to 11 cycles, was carried out with a sample-barcoded 5' primer and a J-beta primer mix. Using its own MiXCR run on the 5' RACE reads, TCRdb lists one record per CDR3 protein. The sample has roughly 800,000 distinct CDR3 sequences; roughly 50% are singletons. The receptor comes from a man in his thirties or forties in good health. V and J are TRBV6-1 and TRBJ2-3; D may match TRBD1 or TRBD2 (5 bases each). Sample: blood. In nucleotides, the CDR3 is TGTGCCAGTGGGGGTGGTACGCAGTATTTT. Translation: CASGGGTQYF.